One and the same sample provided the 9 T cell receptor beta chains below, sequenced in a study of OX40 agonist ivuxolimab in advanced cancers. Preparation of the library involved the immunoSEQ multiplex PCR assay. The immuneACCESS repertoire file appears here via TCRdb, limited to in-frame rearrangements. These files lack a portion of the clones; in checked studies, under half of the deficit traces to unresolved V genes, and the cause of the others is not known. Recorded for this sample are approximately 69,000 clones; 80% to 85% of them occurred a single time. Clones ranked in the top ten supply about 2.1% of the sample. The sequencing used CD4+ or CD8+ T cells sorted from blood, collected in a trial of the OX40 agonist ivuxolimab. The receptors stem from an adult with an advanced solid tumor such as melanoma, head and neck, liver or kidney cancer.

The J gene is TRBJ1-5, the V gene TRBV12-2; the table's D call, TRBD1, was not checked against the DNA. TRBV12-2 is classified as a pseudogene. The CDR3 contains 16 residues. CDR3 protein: CASRHHRIRVNQPQHF. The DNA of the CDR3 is TGTGCAAGTCGCCATCACAGGATTCGGGTTAATCAGCCCCAGCATTTT.

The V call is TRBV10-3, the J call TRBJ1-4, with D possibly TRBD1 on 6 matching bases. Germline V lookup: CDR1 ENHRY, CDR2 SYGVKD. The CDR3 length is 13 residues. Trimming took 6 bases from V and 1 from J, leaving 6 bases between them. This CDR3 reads CAIRDRTNEKLFF. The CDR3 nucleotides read TGTGCCATCAGGGACAGAACTAATGAAAAACTGTTTTTT.

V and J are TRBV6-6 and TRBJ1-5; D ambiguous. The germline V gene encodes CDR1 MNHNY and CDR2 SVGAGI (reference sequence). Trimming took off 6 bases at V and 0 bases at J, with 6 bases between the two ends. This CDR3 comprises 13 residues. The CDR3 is CASRMDSNQPQHF. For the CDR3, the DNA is TGTGCCAGCAGGATGGATAGCAATCAGCCCCAGCATTTT.

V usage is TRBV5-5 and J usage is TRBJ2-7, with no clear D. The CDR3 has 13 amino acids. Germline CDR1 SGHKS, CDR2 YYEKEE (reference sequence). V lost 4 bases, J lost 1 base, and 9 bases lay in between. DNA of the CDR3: TGTGCCAGCAGCCCCTGGGGTTCCTACGAGCAGTACTTC. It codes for CASSPWGSYEQYF.

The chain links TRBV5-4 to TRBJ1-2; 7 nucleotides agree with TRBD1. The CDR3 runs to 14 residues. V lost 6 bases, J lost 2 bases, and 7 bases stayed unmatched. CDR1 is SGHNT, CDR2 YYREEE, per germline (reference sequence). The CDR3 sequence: CASTYRGVNYGYTF. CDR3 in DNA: TGTGCCAGCACCTACAGGGGCGTCAACTATGGCTACACCTTC.

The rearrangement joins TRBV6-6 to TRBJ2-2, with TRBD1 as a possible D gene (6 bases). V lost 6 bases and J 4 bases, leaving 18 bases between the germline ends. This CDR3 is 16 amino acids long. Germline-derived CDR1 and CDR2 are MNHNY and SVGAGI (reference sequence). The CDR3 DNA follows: TGTGCCAGCAGCCCCAAGGGGGTACGGACCACCGGGGAGCTGTTTTTT. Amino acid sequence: CASSPKGVRTTGELFF.

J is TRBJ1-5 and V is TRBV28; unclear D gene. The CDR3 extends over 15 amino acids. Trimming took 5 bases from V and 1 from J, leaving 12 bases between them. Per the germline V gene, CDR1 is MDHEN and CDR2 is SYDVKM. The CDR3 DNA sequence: TGTGCCAGCAGTCGCCTGGGTAGGAGCAATCAGCCCCAGCATTTT. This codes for CASSRLGRSNQPQHF.

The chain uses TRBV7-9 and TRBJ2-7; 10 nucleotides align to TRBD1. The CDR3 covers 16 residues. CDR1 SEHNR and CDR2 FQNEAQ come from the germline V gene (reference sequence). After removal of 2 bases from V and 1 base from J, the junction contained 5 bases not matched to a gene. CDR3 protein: CASSLSGTGASYEQYF. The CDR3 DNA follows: TGTGCCAGCAGCTTATCGGGGACAGGGGCTTCCTACGAGCAGTACTTC. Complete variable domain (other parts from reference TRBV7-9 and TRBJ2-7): DTGVSQNPRHKITKRGQNVTFRCDPISEHNRLYWYRQTLGQGPEFLTYFQNEAQLEKSRLLSDRFSAERPKGSFSTLEIQRTEQGDSAMYLCASSLSGTGASYEQYFGPGTRLTVT.

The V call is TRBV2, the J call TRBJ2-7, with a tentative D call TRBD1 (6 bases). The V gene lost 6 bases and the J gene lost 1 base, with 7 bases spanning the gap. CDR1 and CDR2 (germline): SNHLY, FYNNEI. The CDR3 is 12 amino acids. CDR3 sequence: CASRGASYEQYF. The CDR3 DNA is TGTGCCAGCAGGGGGGCTTCCTACGAGCAGTACTTC.